Listed here are 15 T cell receptor beta chains from one sample, sequenced in a study of T cell clones after liver transplantation. The protocol was immunoSEQ multiplex PCR, while the TCRdb copy is restricted to in-frame clones and leaves out a portion. This sample has about 120,000 clones, with about nine tenths found just once. Sequences were derived from CD4+ T cells from blood, sampled 12 months after liver transplant. The receptors were gathered from a human patient who received a liver transplant. Part of the T cell pool may stem from the graft donor.

This chain links TRBV7-9 with TRBJ2-4, with TRBD1 identical over 9 bases. The V gene's germline CDR1 is SEHNR and CDR2 FQNEAQ (reference sequence). Trimming took 4 bases from V and 9 from J; bases not matched to a gene: 7. This CDR3 has 14 residues. DNA of the CDR3: TGTGCCAGCAGCTATGGACAGGGGCATAGCATTCAGTACTTC. It yields the protein CASSYGQGHSIQYF. Based on the CDR3 plus reference TRBV7-9 and TRBJ2-4, the full variable domain is DTGVSQNPRHKITKRGQNVTFRCDPISEHNRLYWYRQTLGQGPEFLTYFQNEAQLEKSRLLSDRFSAERPKGSFSTLEIQRTEQGDSAMYLCASSYGQGHSIQYFGAGTRLSVL.

This clone showed up just once. This chain links TRBV18 with TRBJ1-2, with D hard to call. Trimming removed 2 bases from V and 7 bases from J, with 14 bases in between. The CDR3 extends over 14 amino acids. Germline-derived CDR1 and CDR2 are KGHSH and LQKENI. The CDR3 protein is CASSPNIKGGGYTF. The CDR3 DNA reads TGTGCCAGCTCACCAAACATCAAGGGTGGTGGCTACACCTTC.

The gene calls are TRBV9 and TRBJ2-7; D is unclear. The CDR3 contains 13 residues. The V end lost 2 bases, the J end lost 5 bases, and 11 bases lay between the germline ends. The germline CDR1 and CDR2 sequences are SGDLS and YYNGEE. The CDR3: CASSVRLQDEQYF. CDR3 nucleotides: TGTGCCAGCAGCGTTCGACTTCAAGACGAGCAGTACTTC.

This clone was seen only once. The V gene is TRBV9, the J gene TRBJ1-4; D remains unclear. Trimming left V 4 bases short and J 8 bases short, with 21 bases between. Germline V gives CDR1 SGDLS, CDR2 YYNGEE. There are 16 residues in the CDR3. This chain's CDR3 is CASSLSDRPVGEKLFF. DNA of the CDR3: TGTGCCAGCAGCTTATCGGACCGGCCCGTTGGAGAAAAACTGTTTTTT.

The genes are TRBV7-2 and TRBJ2-7; D is perhaps TRBD1 (5 bases). V lost 4 bases and J 1 base, leaving 14 bases between the germline ends. This CDR3 spans 15 amino acids. Germline lookup yields CDR1 SGHTA and CDR2 FQGNSA. DNA of the CDR3: TGTGCCAGCAGCTCCGGACACGCCAGTTCCTACGAGCAGTACTTC. Its translation: CASSSGHASSYEQYF.

This chain's CDR3 is CASSSLGTINEQYF. The CDR3 nucleotides are TGTGCCAGCAGTTCCCTTGGGACAATTAACGAGCAGTACTTC. The genes are TRBV6-1 and TRBJ2-7, with D perhaps TRBD1 (6 bases). Trimming cost V 5 bases and J 5 bases, with 16 bases left between them. The CDR3 length is 14 residues. Germline V gives CDR1 MNHNS, CDR2 SASEGT.

The chain has TRBV11-2 and TRBJ1-3; D gene ambiguous. Germline loops: CDR1 SGHAT, CDR2 FQNNGV. The CDR3 covers 14 residues. The germline V and J ends were trimmed by 7 bases and 6 bases, with 16 bases remaining between them. The CDR3: CASKDSGSENTIYF. CDR3 coding DNA: TGTGCCAGCAAGGACTCCGGATCGGAAAACACCATATATTTT.

The rearrangement joins TRBV6-1 to TRBJ2-2, with D possibly matching TRBD1 (5 bases). Between the trimmed V and J ends, which lost 2 bases and 8 bases, there was a span of 15 bases. The CDR3 has 15 amino acids. Germline CDR1 MNHNS, CDR2 SASEGT. The CDR3 sequence is CASSEQGARRGELFF. The CDR3 nucleotides are TGTGCCAGCAGTGAACAAGGGGCCAGACGAGGGGAGCTGTTTTTT.

J is TRBJ1-2 and V is TRBV28; D gene unclear. This CDR3 region has 13 residues. The germline V and J ends were trimmed by 2 bases and 1 base, with 5 bases remaining between them. Germline CDR1 reads MDHEN; CDR2 reads SYDVKM. The CDR3 DNA sequence: TGTGCCAGCAGTTTAGTGAATAACTATGGCTACACCTTC. This encodes CASSLVNNYGYTF.

The chain is built from TRBV29-1 and TRBJ2-3, with a tentative D call TRBD1 (5 bases). This CDR3 comprises 14 residues. Germline V gene sequence: CDR1 SQVTM, CDR2 ANQGSEA. The germline V and J ends were trimmed by 2 bases and 4 bases, with 13 bases remaining between them. The chain's CDR3 is CSVEFGQGSDTQYF. For the CDR3, the DNA is TGCAGCGTTGAATTCGGTCAGGGCTCAGATACGCAGTATTTT.

The V call is TRBV4-3, the J call TRBJ1-1; unclear D gene. Between the trimmed V and J ends, which lost 2 bases and 6 bases, there was a span of 16 bases. This CDR3 comprises 15 residues. CDR1 is LGHNA and CDR2 is YSLEER in the germline V gene. Written as DNA, the CDR3 is TGCGCCAGCAGCCAACAGATGTTGGCTGGGGCTGAAGCTTTCTTT. Encoded protein: CASSQQMLAGAEAFF.

There are a few counts of this clone. The chain recombines TRBV28 with TRBJ2-7; TRBD1 aligns across 12 bases. Trimming took 3 bases from V and 6 from J; bases not matched to a gene: 6. Germline CDR1 MDHEN, CDR2 SYDVKM. This CDR3 contains 15 residues. The CDR3 sequence: CASSFSGQGAGEQYF. The CDR3 nucleotides read TGTGCCAGCAGTTTTTCGGGACAGGGGGCAGGCGAGCAGTACTTC.

The gene calls are TRBV11-3 and TRBJ2-1; no clear D gene. The CDR3 spans 13 residues. Germline V gene data show CDR1 as SGHNT and CDR2 as YENEEA. V dropped 1 base and J dropped 6 bases, with 7 bases sitting between them. This CDR3 reads CASSLAVSNEQFF. CDR3 nucleotides: TGTGCCAGCAGCTTAGCTGTATCCAATGAGCAGTTCTTC.

The chain employs TRBV5-1 and TRBJ2-3, with 9 bases identical to TRBD1. This CDR3 has 16 residues. After removal of 4 bases from V and 1 base from J, the junction contained 7 bases not matched to a gene. CDR1 SGHRS and CDR2 YFSETQ come from the germline V gene. CDR3 loop: CASSPYRGPGTDTQYF. Here the CDR3 DNA reads TGCGCCAGCAGCCCGTACAGGGGGCCTGGCACAGATACGCAGTATTTT.

This clone came up once. The chain links TRBV5-1 to TRBJ2-3; D not certain. V lost 0 bases and J lost 2, with 7 bases in between. The CDR3 runs 14 residues. CDR1 and CDR2 (germline): SGHRS, YFSETQ. CDR3 loop: CASSLGGLTDTQYF. CDR3 bases: TGCGCCAGCAGCTTGGGAGGTCTCACAGATACGCAGTATTTT.